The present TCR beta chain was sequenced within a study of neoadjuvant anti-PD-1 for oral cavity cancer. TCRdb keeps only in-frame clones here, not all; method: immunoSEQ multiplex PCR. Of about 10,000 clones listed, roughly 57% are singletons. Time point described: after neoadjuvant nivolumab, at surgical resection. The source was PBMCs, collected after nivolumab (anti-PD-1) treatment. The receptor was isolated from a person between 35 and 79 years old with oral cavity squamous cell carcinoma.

The CDR3 region has the DNA TGTGCCAGCAGTCTACAGCCTCCAAGCACAGATACGCAGTATTTT. The encoded protein is CASSLQPPSTDTQYF. The chain recombines TRBV27 with TRBJ2-3; D unclear. This CDR3 spans 15 amino acids. V was cut by 5 bases and J by 0 bases, with 12 bases left in between. Germline lookup yields CDR1 MNHEY and CDR2 SMNVEV (reference sequence).